This TCR beta chain emerged from a study of T-cell memory formation after mild COVID-19. Background on the study: Across donors, TCR clusters were largely donor specific. General observations from the study: Among clones contracting day 15 to 85, CD4/CD8 was balanced, whereas later expanders leaned CD4+. Pre-infection memory already had some responding clones, implying cross-reactive memory joined.

Constant-segment primers were used for 5'RACE, and the resulting TCR alpha and TCR beta cDNA libraries carried sample barcodes and UMIs. MiXCR, applied by TCRdb to the 5' RACE reads, yields one record per CDR3 protein. This sample has around 410,000 distinct CDR3 sequences; about a quarter occur once, and the top ten carry around 14%. CDR3 length: 16 amino acids. Germline loops: CDR1 SGDLS, CDR2 YYNGEE. The V gene end was trimmed by 2 bases and the J gene end by 0 bases; junction bases not matched to a gene: 4. Remarks on this clonotype: Its antigen is undetermined.

The specimen was PBMCs or a T cell subset sorted from them (not recorded which). This receptor was taken from an adult woman who had mild COVID-19 (a few samples of this study predate the infection). Cell type and time point are not known. The gene calls are TRBV9 and TRBJ2-1, with 8 bases matching TRBD2. The CDR3 nucleotides are TGTGCCAGCAGCGTTAGCGGGACCTTCTCCTACAATGAGCAGTTCTTC. It is translated as CASSVSGTFSYNEQFF.